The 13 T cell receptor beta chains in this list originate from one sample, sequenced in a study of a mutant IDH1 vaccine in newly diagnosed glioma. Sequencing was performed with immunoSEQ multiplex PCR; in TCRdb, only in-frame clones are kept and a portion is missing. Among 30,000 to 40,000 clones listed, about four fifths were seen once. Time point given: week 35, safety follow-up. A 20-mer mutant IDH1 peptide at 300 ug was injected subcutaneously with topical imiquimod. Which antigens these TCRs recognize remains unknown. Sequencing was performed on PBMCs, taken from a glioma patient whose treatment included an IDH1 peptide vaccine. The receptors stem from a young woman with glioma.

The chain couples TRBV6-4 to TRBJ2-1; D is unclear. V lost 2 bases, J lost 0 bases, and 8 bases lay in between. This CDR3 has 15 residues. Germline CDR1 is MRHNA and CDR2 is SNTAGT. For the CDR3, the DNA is TGTGCCAGCAGTGACGAGGCAAGCTCCTACAATGAGCAGTTCTTC. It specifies CASSDEASSYNEQFF.

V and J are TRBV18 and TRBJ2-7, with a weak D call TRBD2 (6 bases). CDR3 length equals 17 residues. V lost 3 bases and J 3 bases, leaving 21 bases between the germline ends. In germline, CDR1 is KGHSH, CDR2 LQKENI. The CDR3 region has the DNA TGTGCCAGCTCACCGTGGCGGGATGTCCAAGGATTCTACGAGCAGTACTTC. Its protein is CASSPWRDVQGFYEQYF.

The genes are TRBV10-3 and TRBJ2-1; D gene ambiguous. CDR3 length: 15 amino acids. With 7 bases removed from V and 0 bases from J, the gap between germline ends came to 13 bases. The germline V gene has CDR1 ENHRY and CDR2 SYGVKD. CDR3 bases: TGTGCCATCACTGCCGCGGAAGACTCCTACAATGAGCAGTTCTTC. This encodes CAITAAEDSYNEQFF.

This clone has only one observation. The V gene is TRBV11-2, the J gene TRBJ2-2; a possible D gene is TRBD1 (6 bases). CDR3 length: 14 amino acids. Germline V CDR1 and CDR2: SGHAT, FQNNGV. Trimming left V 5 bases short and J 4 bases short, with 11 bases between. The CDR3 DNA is TGTGCCAGCAGCGTACAGGGTCCCACCGGGGAGCTGTTTTTT. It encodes CASSVQGPTGELFF. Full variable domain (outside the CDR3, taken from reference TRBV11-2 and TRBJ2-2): EAGVAQSPRYKIIEKRQSVAFWCNPISGHATLYWYQQILGQGPKLLIQFQNNGVVDDSQLPKDRFSAERLKGVDSTLKIQPAKLEDSAVYLCASSVQGPTGELFFGEGSRLTVL.

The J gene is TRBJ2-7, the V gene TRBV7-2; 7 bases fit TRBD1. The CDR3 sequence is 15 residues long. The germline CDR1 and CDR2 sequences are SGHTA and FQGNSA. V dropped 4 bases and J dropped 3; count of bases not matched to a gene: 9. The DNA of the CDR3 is TGTGCCAGCAGCTCTTCCGGGACAGATCTCTACGAGCAGTACTTC. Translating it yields CASSSSGTDLYEQYF.

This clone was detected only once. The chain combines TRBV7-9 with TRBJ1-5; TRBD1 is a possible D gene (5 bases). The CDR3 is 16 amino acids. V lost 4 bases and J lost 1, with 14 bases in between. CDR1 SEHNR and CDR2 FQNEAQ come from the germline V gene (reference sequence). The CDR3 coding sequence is TGTGCCAGCAGCTCCCCCGGGGGGGACAGCAATCAGCCCCAGCATTTT. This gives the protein CASSSPGGDSNQPQHF. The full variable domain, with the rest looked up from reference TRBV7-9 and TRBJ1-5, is DTGVSQNPRHKITKRGQNVTFRCDPISEHNRLYWYRQTLGQGPEFLTYFQNEAQLEKSRLLSDRFSAERPKGSFSTLEIQRTEQGDSAMYLCASSSPGGDSNQPQHFGDGTRLSIL.

The CDR3 reads CAISDQGTSSYEQYF. DNA of the CDR3: TGTGCCATCAGTGACCAGGGGACGAGCTCCTACGAGCAGTACTTC. V is TRBV10-3 and J is TRBJ2-7; possibly TRBD1 for D (6 bases). This CDR3 spans 15 amino acids. Deletions cut 3 bases from V and 0 bases from J, with 12 bases between. Germline assignment: CDR1 ENHRY and CDR2 SYGVKD.

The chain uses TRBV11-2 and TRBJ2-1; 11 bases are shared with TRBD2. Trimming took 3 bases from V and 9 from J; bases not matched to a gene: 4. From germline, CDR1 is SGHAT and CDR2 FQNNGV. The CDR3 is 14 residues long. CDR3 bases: TGTGCCAGCAGCTTTAGCGGGGGGGCGGTTGAGCAGTTCTTC. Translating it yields CASSFSGGAVEQFF. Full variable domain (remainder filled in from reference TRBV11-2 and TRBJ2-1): EAGVAQSPRYKIIEKRQSVAFWCNPISGHATLYWYQQILGQGPKLLIQFQNNGVVDDSQLPKDRFSAERLKGVDSTLKIQPAKLEDSAVYLCASSFSGGAVEQFFGPGTRLTVL.

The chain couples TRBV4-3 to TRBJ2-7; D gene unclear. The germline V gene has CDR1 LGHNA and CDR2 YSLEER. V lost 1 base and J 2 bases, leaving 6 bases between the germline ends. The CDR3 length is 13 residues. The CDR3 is CASSQAGPYEQYF. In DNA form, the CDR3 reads TGCGCCAGCAGCCAAGCGGGCCCCTACGAGCAGTACTTC.

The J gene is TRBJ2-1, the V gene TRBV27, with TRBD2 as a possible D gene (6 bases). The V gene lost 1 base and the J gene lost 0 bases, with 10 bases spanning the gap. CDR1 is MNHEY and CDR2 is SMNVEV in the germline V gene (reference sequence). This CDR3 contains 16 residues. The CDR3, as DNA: TGTGCCAGCAGTTTATTTGGCGGGACCTCCTACAATGAGCAGTTCTTC. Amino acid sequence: CASSLFGGTSYNEQFF.

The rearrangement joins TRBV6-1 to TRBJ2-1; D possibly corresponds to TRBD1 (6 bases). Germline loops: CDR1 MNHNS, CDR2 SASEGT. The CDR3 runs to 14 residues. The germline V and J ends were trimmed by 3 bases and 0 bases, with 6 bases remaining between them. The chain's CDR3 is CASSEDSSYNEQFF. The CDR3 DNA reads TGTGCCAGCAGTGAGGACAGCTCCTACAATGAGCAGTTCTTC.

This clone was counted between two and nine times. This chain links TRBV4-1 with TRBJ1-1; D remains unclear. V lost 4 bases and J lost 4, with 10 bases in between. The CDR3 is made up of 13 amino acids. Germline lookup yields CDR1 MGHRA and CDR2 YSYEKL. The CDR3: CASSPIDPTEAFF. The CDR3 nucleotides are TGCGCCAGCAGCCCCATAGACCCCACTGAAGCTTTCTTT.

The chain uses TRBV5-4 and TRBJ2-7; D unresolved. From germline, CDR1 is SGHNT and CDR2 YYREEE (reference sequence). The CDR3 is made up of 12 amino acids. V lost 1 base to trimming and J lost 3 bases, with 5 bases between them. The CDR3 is CASSLNGYEQYF. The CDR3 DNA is TGTGCCAGCAGCTTGAACGGCTACGAGCAGTACTTC.